The present TCR beta chain was sequenced within a study of blood T cell repertoires in COVID-19. Study at large: Collection of acute and convalescent COVID-19 samples took place in the United States, Italy and Spain. PBMCs, B-cell-depleted T cells, or T cells provided the cDNA or gDNA that made up the material.

CDR3 length: 15 residues. The V and J ends lost 0 bases and 0 bases respectively, with 9 bases between them. Per the germline V gene, CDR1 is LGHNA and CDR2 is YSLEER. In the original analysis: From reference gene primer amplification, estimates of nucleated cell counts were derived. Only in-frame clones appear in the TCRdb table, and some are missing; sequencing was by immunoSEQ multiplex PCR. D and trimming were read from the DNA, whereas the V and J calls and clone size are those reported in that table. There are 55,000 to 80,000 clones in the sample; 88% occur only once, and less than 2.5% lies in the top ten.

Material: peripheral blood. The receptor was isolated from a human donor in a cohort sampled during active COVID-19. This rearrangement joins TRBV4-3 to TRBJ2-7, with D uncertain. This chain's CDR3 is CASSQDYGFSYEQYF. CDR3 sequence (DNA): TGCGCCAGCAGCCAAGATTACGGTTTCTCCTACGAGCAGTACTTC.